A single sample gave rise to the 18 T cell receptor beta chains below, sequenced in a study of cytomegalovirus exposure and HLA in healthy donors. The primer mix had 60 Vbeta and 13 Jbeta primers. Clones were read by immunoSEQ multiplex PCR, and TCRdb kept only the in-frame ones, dropping some. This sample has under 200,000 clones, with roughly 80% found just once. Material: PBMCs. All receptors derive from a female donor in good health and CMV-seronegative.

With regard to this clone: Other DNA sequences in this sample translate to the same CDR3. V usage is TRBV11-2 and J usage is TRBJ2-7, with 9 bases that match TRBD2. Germline-derived CDR1 and CDR2 are SGHAT and FQNNGV. J lost 1 base, V lost 5 bases, and 6 bases had no gene match. This CDR3 is 15 amino acids long. Here the CDR3 DNA reads TGTGCCAGCAGCCCTGGTCTAGCGGGATCCTACGAGCAGTACTTC. The encoded protein is CASSPGLAGSYEQYF. The full variable domain, completed using reference TRBV11-2 and TRBJ2-7, is EAGVAQSPRYKIIEKRQSVAFWCNPISGHATLYWYQQILGQGPKLLIQFQNNGVVDDSQLPKDRFSAERLKGVDSTLKIQPAKLEDSAVYLCASSPGLAGSYEQYFGPGTRLTVT.

J is TRBJ1-3 and V is TRBV30, with a possible D match to TRBD1 (6 bases). The V end was cut by 2 bases, the J end by 2 bases, with 13 bases between. The CDR3 runs to 15 residues. CDR1 and CDR2 from the germline V gene are GTSNPN and SVGIG (reference sequence). CDR3 residues: CAWSRPGQPGNTIYF. The CDR3 nucleotides read TGTGCCTGGAGTCGCCCCGGACAGCCTGGAAACACCATATATTTT.

The rearrangement joins TRBV4-1 to TRBJ1-4; no definite D call. This CDR3 has 15 amino acids. Germline V gives CDR1 MGHRA, CDR2 YSYEKL. The V end was cut by 4 bases, the J end by 8 bases, with 17 bases between. CDR3 protein: CASSRLNGVGEKLFF. As DNA, the CDR3 is TGCGCCAGCAGCCGGCTGAACGGGGTAGGGGAAAAACTGTTTTTT.

The CDR3 sequence: CASSWVSGGATDTQYF. The CDR3 DNA sequence: TGTGCCAGCAGCTGGGTTAGCGGGGGAGCCACAGATACGCAGTATTTT. The chain combines TRBV5-8 with TRBJ2-3, with 9 bases aligning to TRBD2. The CDR3 runs to 16 residues. V trimming: 3 bases; J trimming: 2 bases; junction bases outside the gene matches: 7. The germline V gene has CDR1 SGHTS and CDR2 YDEGEE.

V and J are TRBV13 and TRBJ2-1, with D possibly TRBD2 on 7 matching bases. Deletions cut 1 base from V and 7 bases from J, with 20 bases between. The CDR3 is 17 residues long. Germline loops: CDR1 PRHDT, CDR2 FYEKMQ (reference sequence). The CDR3: CASSLAGRGGRENEQFF. The CDR3 nucleotides are TGTGCCAGCAGCTTAGCAGGGAGGGGGGGGCGGGAAAATGAGCAGTTCTTC.

This chain joins TRBV1 and TRBJ2-3; the table's D call TRBD2 went unverified against the DNA. TRBV1 is a listed pseudogene. This CDR3 spans 17 amino acids. CDR3 amino acids: CTSSQDRRGGVADTQYF. The DNA of the CDR3 is TGCACCAGCAGCCAAGATCGGCGCGGGGGGGTCGCAGATACGCAGTATTTT.

This rearrangement joins TRBV5-1 to TRBJ1-2; 7 positions match TRBD1. The germline gives CDR1 SGHRS, CDR2 YFSETQ. This CDR3 has 15 amino acids. V shed 1 base and J 7 bases; nucleotides not matched to a gene: 10. CDR3: CASSLNRQGQSGYTF. The CDR3, as DNA: TGCGCCAGCAGCTTGAATCGCCAGGGACAGAGTGGCTACACCTTC.

The rearrangement joins TRBV11-2 to TRBJ2-1; 9 nucleotides agree with TRBD2. Germline lookup yields CDR1 SGHAT and CDR2 FQNNGV. The J segment lost 8 bases and the V segment lost 8 bases, leaving 7 bases of the junction unmatched. The CDR3 length is 13 residues. The CDR3 reads CASRGGAGDEQFF. DNA for the CDR3: TGTGCCAGCCGCGGGGGGGCTGGCGATGAGCAGTTCTTC.

This rearrangement joins TRBV5-4 to TRBJ2-7; a possible D gene is TRBD1 (6 bases). CDR3 length equals 15 residues. Trimming left V 5 bases short and J 0 bases short, with 15 bases between. The V gene's germline CDR1 is SGHNT and CDR2 YYREEE (reference sequence). CDR3 amino acids: CASSFSRDNSYEQYF. CDR3 DNA: TGTGCCAGCAGTTTTTCTAGGGACAACTCCTACGAGCAGTACTTC.

Of note for this clone: One end of the junction is discordant with germline, which a read error may explain. The chain couples TRBV7-9 to TRBJ1-4; a weak D match, TRBD1 (6 bases). Germline CDR1 SEHNR, CDR2 FQNEAQ (reference sequence). The CDR3 consists of 16 residues. The CDR3 reads CSSSLGTGQRNEKLFF. The CDR3, as DNA: TGTTCCAGCAGCTTAGGAACCGGACAGCGTAATGAAAAACTGTTTTTT.

This rearrangement joins TRBV30 to TRBJ1-5, with TRBD1 identical over 9 bases. The CDR3 runs to 15 residues. J was trimmed by 6 bases and V by 0 bases; bases with no gene match: 6. Germline V gene lookup returns CDR1 GTSNPN and CDR2 SVGIG (reference sequence). The chain's CDR3 is CAWSVGGTGLQPQHF. CDR3 DNA sequence: TGTGCCTGGAGTGTAGGGGGGACAGGGCTTCAGCCCCAGCATTTT.

The chain uses TRBV5-1 and TRBJ2-3; TRBD2 aligns across 9 bases. The length of the CDR3 is 14 residues. Germline CDR1 reads SGHRS; CDR2 reads YFSETQ. Trimming took 3 bases from V and 1 from J; bases not matched to a gene: 0. CDR3: CASSWTSGTDTQYF. The DNA of the CDR3 is TGCGCCAGCAGCTGGACTAGCGGCACAGATACGCAGTATTTT.

Note on this clone: A read error may account for a junction end that differs from germline. Other DNA variants within this sample encode the same CDR3. The chain carries TRBV6-5 and TRBJ2-7, with TRBD2 matching 8 bases. Looked up from germline, CDR1 is MNHEY and CDR2 is SVGAGI. The CDR3 runs 14 residues. Written as DNA, the CDR3 is TGCGCCAGCAGCGGCGGGGGGCACTCCTACGAGCAGTACTTC. The encoded protein is CASSGGGHSYEQYF.

V is TRBV18 and J is TRBJ1-3; perhaps TRBD1 as D (5 bases). The CDR3 length is 15 residues. Germline V CDR1 and CDR2: KGHSH, LQKENI. V lost 3 bases, J lost 0 bases, and 9 bases lay in between. CDR3 loop: CASSPDSASGNTIYF. The CDR3 bases are TGTGCCAGCTCACCCGACAGCGCCTCTGGAAACACCATATATTTT.

This chain joins TRBV7-6 and TRBJ2-1; 7 bases map to TRBD1. The CDR3 sequence is 16 residues long. Germline lookup yields CDR1 SGHVS and CDR2 FNYEAQ. Trimming took 5 bases from V and 6 from J; bases not matched to a gene: 13. CDR3 amino acids: CASSPLTGIGSNEQFF. CDR3 nucleotide sequence: TGTGCCAGCAGCCCCCTGACAGGGATTGGGAGCAATGAGCAGTTCTTC.

V and J are TRBV19 and TRBJ1-5; perhaps TRBD1 as D (5 bases). Germline V gene lookup returns CDR1 LNHDA and CDR2 SQIVND (reference sequence). Trimming pared 1 base from V and 4 bases from J, leaving 11 bases between. The CDR3 extends over 15 amino acids. As DNA, the CDR3 is TGTGCCAGTAGTATAGTGAGACAGACAAATCAGCCCCAGCATTTT. This encodes CASSIVRQTNQPQHF.

This clone was seen just once. The CDR3 sequence is CASSPTGYREKLFF. The CDR3 coding sequence is TGTGCCAGCTCACCGACAGGGTATCGAGAAAAACTGTTTTTT. The chain carries TRBV18 and TRBJ1-4; 7 bases fit TRBD1. This CDR3 is built from 14 residues. The germline V gene has CDR1 KGHSH and CDR2 LQKENI. The ends lost 3 bases at V and 8 bases at J; junction bases unmatched: 6.

This clone was recorded once. V and J are TRBV7-9 and TRBJ2-2; TRBD2 matches 13 bases. The ends lost 4 bases at V and 6 bases at J; junction bases unmatched: 5. This CDR3 has 16 residues. Looked up from germline, CDR1 is SEHNR and CDR2 is FQNEAQ (reference sequence). The CDR3 is CASSSTSGGAPGELFF. The CDR3 nucleotides read TGTGCCAGCAGCTCTACTAGCGGGGGGGCCCCCGGGGAGCTGTTTTTT.